One sample yielded the 5 T cell receptor beta chains listed below, sequenced in a study of tumor-infiltrating lymphocytes in oesophageal squamous cell carcinoma. MiXCR, applied by TCRdb to the PCR reads, yields one record per CDR3 protein. The repertoire holds 20,000 or so distinct CDR3 sequences, with 40% to 50% as singletons. Sequencing was done on a sample of esophageal tumor tissue. These receptors were collected from a male donor with esophageal squamous cell carcinoma.

The CDR3 DNA follows: TGTGCCAGCAGCCCTGGACAGGGTTGGTCCGAGCAGTACTTC. Its protein is CASSPGQGWSEQYF. V gene TRBV7-8 combines with J gene TRBJ1-2; 8 bases map to TRBD1. The DNA end is more similar to TRBJ2-7, so the J call may be wrong. The germline V gene has CDR1 SGHVS and CDR2 FQNEAQ. The CDR3 consists of 14 residues.

J is TRBJ1-1 and V is TRBV6-6; D unclear. The length of the CDR3 is 14 residues. Germline CDR1 reads MNHNY; CDR2 reads SVGAGI (reference sequence). Trimming left V 2 bases short and J 4 bases short, with 11 bases between. CDR3: CASSYTPAGTEAFF. CDR3 nucleotides: TGTGCCAGCAGTTACACTCCGGCTGGCACTGAAGCTTTCTTT.

This chain joins TRBV7-2 and TRBJ2-3; 11 nucleotides agree with TRBD2. CDR3 size: 15 residues. V gave up 6 bases and J gave up 4 bases; unmatched junction bases: 6. Per the germline V gene, CDR1 is SGHTA and CDR2 is FQGNSA. The CDR3 spells CASSQLAGVPDTQYF. The CDR3 coding sequence is TGTGCCAGCAGTCAACTAGCGGGAGTCCCAGATACGCAGTATTTT.

In its sample, this clonotype was seen many times. J is TRBJ1-1 and V is TRBV28; D unresolved. The V gene's germline CDR1 is MDHEN and CDR2 SYDVKM. The CDR3 contains 15 residues. Trimming shortened V by 5 bases and J by 1 base, and 14 bases separated the two germline ends. Written as DNA, the CDR3 is TGTGCCAGCAGTCCGGGAGATTACACGAACACTGAAGCTTTCTTT. Its translation: CASSPGDYTNTEAFF.

Only a few counts were recorded for this clonotype. The chain uses TRBV6-6 and TRBJ2-1; TRBD1 agrees at 9 bases. Germline CDR1 is MNHNY and CDR2 is SVGAGI (reference sequence). This CDR3 comprises 16 residues. With V trimmed by 5 bases and J by 8 bases, 13 bases remained unmatched. The CDR3 DNA is TGTGCCAGCAGTGCTGGTTGGGACAGGGTGGTCGATGAGCAGTTCTTC. Residues: CASSAGWDRVVDEQFF.